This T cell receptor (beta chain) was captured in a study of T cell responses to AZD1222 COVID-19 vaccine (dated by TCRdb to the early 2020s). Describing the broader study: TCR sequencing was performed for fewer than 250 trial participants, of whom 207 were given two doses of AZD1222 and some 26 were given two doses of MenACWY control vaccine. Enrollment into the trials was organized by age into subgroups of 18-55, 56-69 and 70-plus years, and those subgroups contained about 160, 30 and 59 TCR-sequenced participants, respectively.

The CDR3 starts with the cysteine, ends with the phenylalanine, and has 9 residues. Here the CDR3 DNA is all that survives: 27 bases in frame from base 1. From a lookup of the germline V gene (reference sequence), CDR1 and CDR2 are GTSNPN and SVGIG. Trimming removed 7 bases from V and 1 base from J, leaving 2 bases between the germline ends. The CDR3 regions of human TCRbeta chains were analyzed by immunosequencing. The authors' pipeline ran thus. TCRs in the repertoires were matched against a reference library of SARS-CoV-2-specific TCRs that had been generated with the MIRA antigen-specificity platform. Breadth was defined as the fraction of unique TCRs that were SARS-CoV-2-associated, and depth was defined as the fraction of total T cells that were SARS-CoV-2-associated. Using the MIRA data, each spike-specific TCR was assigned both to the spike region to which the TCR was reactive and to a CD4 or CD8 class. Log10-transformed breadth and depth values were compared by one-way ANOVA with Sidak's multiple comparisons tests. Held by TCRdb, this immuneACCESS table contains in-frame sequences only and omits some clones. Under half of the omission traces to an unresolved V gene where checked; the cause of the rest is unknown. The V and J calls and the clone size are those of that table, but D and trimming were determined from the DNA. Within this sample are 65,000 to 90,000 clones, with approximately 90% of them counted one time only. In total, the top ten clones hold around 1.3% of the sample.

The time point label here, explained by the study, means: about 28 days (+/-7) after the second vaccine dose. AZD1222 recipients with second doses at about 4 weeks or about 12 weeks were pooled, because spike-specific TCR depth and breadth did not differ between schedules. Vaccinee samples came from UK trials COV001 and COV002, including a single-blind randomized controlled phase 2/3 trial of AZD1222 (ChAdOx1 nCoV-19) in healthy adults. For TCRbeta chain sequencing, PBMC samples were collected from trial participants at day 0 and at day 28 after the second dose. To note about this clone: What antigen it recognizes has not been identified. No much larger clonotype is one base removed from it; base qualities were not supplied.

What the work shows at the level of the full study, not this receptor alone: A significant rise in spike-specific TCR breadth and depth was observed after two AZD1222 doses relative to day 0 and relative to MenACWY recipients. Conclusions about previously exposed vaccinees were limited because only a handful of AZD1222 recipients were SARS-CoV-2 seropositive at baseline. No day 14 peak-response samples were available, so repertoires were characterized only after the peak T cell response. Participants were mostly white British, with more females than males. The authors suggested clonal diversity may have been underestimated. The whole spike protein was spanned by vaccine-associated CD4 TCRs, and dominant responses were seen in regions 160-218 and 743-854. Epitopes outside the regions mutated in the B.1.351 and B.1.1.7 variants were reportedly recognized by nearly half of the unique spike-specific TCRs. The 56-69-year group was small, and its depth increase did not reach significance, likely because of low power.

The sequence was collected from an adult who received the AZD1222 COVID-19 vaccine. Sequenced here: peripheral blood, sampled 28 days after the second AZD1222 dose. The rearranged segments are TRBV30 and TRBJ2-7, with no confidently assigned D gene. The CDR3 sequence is CASSYEQYF. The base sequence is TGTGCCTCTTCCTACGAGCAGTACTTC. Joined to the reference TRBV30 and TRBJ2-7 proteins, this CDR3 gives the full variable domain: SQTIHQWPATLVQPVGSPLSLECTVEGTSNPNLYWYRQAAGRGLQLLFYSVGIGQISSEVPQNLSASRPQDRQFILSSKKLLLSDSGFYLCASSYEQYFGPGTRLTVT.